The source of this T cell receptor (beta chain) is a study of blood T cell repertoires in COVID-19. The germline gives CDR1 KGHSH, CDR2 LQKENI. The CDR3 is 15 amino acids. V shed 1 base, J shed 2 bases, and the junction held 1 base outside the gene matches. The data were produced by immunoSEQ multiplex PCR, yet TCRdb's version contains in-frame clones alone and is incomplete. The sample lists a few hundred thousand clones, around 86% occurring once. The chain employs TRBV18 and TRBJ2-3, with TRBD2 matching 9 bases. Sequenced: peripheral blood. The receptor's source is a woman aged 45-65 years with acute or convalescent COVID-19. CDR3 DNA: TGTGCCAGCTCACCACTAGCGGGGGCCACAGATACGCAGTATTTT. It translates to CASSPLAGATDTQYF.